This TCR beta chain was documented in a study of radiotherapy plus CTLA-4 blockade in lung cancer. Study-level points and caveats: It was early blood T cell clone dynamics, with interferon-beta, that reportedly best predicted response. Radiotherapy plus ipilimumab was followed by expansion in blood of tumor-derived TCR clones.

This clone has only a few counts. Its matching antigen is unknown. Germline CDR1 reads LGHNT; CDR2 reads FRNRAP. This CDR3 contains 12 residues. The V gene lost 6 bases and the J gene lost 7 bases, with 11 bases spanning the gap. Some clones are missing from TCRdb's copy, which holds only in-frame ones; the method was immunoSEQ multiplex PCR. The sample yields around 110,000 clones, approximately 90% seen once. This TCR was recovered from a human donor with non-small cell lung cancer that progressed on radiotherapy plus ipilimumab. The sample here was peripheral blood, taken from a patient treated with radiotherapy plus ipilimumab. This chain joins TRBV12-5 and TRBJ2-3; D is unclear. The CDR3 is CASGPRQNTQYF. Here the CDR3 DNA reads TGTGCTAGTGGGCCCAGGCAAAATACGCAGTATTTT. Combining the CDR3 with reference TRBV12-5 and TRBJ2-3 gives the whole variable domain DARVTQTPRHKVTEMGQEVTMRCQPILGHNTVFWYRQTMMQGLELLAYFRNRAPLDDSGMPKDRFSAEMPDATLATLKIQPSEPRDSAVYFCASGPRQNTQYFGPGTRLTVL.